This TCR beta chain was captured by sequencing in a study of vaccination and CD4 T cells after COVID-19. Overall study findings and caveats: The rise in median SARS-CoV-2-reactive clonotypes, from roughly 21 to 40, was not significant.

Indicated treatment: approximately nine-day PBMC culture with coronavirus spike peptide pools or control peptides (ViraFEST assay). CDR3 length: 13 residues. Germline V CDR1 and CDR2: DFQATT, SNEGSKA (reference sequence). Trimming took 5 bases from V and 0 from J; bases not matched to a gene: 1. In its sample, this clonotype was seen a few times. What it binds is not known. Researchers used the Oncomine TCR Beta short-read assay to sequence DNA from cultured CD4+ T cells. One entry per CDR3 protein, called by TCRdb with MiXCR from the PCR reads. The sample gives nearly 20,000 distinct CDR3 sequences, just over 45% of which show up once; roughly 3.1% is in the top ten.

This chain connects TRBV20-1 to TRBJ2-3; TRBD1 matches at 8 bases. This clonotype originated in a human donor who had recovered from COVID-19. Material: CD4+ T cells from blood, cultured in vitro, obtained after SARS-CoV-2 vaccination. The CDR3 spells CSAGQGSTDTQYF. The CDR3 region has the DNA TGCAGTGCTGGACAGGGCAGCACAGATACGCAGTATTTT.